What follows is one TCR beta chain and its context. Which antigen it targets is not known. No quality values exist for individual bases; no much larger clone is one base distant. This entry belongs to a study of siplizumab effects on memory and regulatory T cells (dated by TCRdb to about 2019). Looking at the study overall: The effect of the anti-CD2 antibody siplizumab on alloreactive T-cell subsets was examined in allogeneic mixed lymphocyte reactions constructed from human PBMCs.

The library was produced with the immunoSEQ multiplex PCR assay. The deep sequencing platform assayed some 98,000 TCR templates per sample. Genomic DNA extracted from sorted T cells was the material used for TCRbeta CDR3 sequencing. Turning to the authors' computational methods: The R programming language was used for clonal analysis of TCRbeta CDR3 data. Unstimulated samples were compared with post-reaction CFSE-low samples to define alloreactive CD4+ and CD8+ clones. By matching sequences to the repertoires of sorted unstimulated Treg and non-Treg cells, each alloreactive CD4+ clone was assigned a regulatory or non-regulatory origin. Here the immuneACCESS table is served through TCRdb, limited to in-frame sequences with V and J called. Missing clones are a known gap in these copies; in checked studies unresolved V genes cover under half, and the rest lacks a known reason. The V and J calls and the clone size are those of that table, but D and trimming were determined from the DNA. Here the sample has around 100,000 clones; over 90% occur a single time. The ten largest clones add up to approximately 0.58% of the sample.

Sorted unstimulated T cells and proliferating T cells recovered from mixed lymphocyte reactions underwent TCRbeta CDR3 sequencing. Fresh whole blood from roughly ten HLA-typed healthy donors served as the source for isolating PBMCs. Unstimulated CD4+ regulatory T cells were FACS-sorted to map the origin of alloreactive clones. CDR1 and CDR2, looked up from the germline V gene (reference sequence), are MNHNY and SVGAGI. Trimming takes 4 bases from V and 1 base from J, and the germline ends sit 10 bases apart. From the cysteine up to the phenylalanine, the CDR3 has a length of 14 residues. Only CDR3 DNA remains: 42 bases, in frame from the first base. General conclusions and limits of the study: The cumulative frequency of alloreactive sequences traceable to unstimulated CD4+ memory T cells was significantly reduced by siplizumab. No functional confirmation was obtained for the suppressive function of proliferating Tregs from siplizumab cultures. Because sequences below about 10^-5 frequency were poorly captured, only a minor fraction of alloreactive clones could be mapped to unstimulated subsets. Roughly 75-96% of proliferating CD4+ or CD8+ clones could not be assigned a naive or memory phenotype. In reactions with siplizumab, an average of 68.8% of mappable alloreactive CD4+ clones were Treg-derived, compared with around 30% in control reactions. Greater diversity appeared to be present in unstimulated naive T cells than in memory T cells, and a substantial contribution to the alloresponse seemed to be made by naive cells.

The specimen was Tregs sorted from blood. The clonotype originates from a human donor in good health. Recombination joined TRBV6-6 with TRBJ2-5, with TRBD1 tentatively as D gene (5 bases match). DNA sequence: TGTGCCAGCAGTTCCCAGACAGTCCAAGAGACCCAGTACTTC. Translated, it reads CASSSQTVQETQYF.